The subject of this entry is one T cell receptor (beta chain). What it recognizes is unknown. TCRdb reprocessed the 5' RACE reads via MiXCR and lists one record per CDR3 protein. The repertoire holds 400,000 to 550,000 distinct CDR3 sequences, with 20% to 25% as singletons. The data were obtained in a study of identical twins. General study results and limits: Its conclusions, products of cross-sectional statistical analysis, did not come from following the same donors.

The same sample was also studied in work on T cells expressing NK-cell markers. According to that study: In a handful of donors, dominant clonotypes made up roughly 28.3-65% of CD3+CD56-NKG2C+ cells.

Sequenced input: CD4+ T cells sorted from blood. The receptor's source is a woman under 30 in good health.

This CDR3 is CSAARRERYNEQFF. Written as DNA, the CDR3 is TGCAGTGCTGCAAGACGGGAGCGATACAATGAGCAGTTCTTC. The chain combines TRBV20-1 with TRBJ2-1; a possible D gene is TRBD2 (6 bases). The CDR3 has 14 residues. Trimming removed 5 bases from V and 4 bases from J, with 15 bases in between. Looked up from germline, CDR1 is DFQATT and CDR2 is SNEGSKA (reference sequence).